This T cell receptor (beta chain) comes out of a study of T cells after yellow fever vaccination. General study findings and limits: Relatively few clonotypes were ones that appeared in both CD4 and CD8 compartments. Though weaker, the secondary response peaked faster, on day 5 versus 15.

In its sample, this clonotype was seen many times. The antigen is undetermined. TCRdb itself ran the 5' RACE reads through MiXCR, one entry per CDR3 protein. The sample lists about 57,000 distinct CDR3 sequences; 7.4% were seen once. With V trimmed by 5 bases and J by 7 bases, 8 bases remained unmatched. Germline assignment: CDR1 SGHNT and CDR2 YYREEE (reference sequence). The CDR3 consists of 15 residues. This sequence joins TRBV5-4 and TRBJ2-3; 12 bases match TRBD2. The TCR was taken from a man under 40 who received the YFV17D yellow fever vaccine. The sequenced sample was CD8+ T cells sorted from PBMCs, obtained 15 days after the yellow fever booster vaccination. The CDR3 region has the DNA TGTGCCAGCAGTCCGACTAGCGGGAGCGTGAATACGCAGTATTTT. Residues: CASSPTSGSVNTQYF.